This is a list of T cell receptor beta chains from one sample in a study of T cell changes during pregnancy in multiple sclerosis. The protocol was immunoSEQ multiplex PCR, while the TCRdb copy is restricted to in-frame clones and leaves out a portion. The sample contains about 8,500 clones, around 90% of which appear only once. The sequencing used CD8+ T cells from peripheral blood mononuclear cells, collected in the first trimester of pregnancy. Source of these receptors: a female donor in good health, enrolled as a control in a pregnancy study. Each CDR3 is given with its conserved first and last residue. A D gene is named only where the DNA matches it firmly. Expanded clones are given a class, and other clones once, few, many or no size at all.

>TRBJ1-5|-|-|TRBV19
TGTGCCAGTCGAGAAGGGGTCAGCAATCAGCCCCAGCATTTT
CASREGVSNQPQHF
>TRBJ1-1|-|-|TRBV28
TGTGCCAGCACCATTTGGGGGGGCGTGAACACTGAAGCTTTCTTT
CASTIWGGVNTEAFF
>TRBJ1-5|-|-|TRBV19
TGTGCCAGTAGTATAGACCTAAATAGCAATCAGCCCCAGCATTTT
CASSIDLNSNQPQHF
>TRBJ1-4|TRBD1|-|TRBV5-1
TGCGCCAGCAGCTTGGAACAGGGGCTTGGGGATGAAAAACTGTTTTTT
CASSLEQGLGDEKLFF
>TRBJ1-1|TRBD1|once|TRBV13
TGTGCCAGCAGCTCCGAGGGGGCCGAAGCTTTCTTT
CASSSEGAEAFF
>TRBJ2-3|TRBD1|-|TRBV13
TGTGCCAGCAGCCCGGCCACAGGGGGTCGCACAGATACGCAGTATTTT
CASSPATGGRTDTQYF
>TRBJ1-2|TRBD1|-|TRBV9
TGTGCCAGCAGCAAGACAGGGGCCGGCTACACCTTC
CASSKTGAGYTF
>TRBJ2-7|TRBD1|-|TRBV7-9
TGTGCCAGCAGCTTCGTTCCGGGACAGGGGGACTGGCAGTACTTC
CASSFVPGQGDWQYF
>TRBJ2-1|-|-|TRBV5-6
TGTGCCAGCAGCTTGAGGCGTCTAGCCCCGGTTTCCCCCTACAATGAGCAGTTCTTC
CASSLRRLAPVSPYNEQFF
>TRBJ2-7|-|-|TRBV30
TGTGCCTGGAGTATGACTAGTAGCTACGAGCAGTACTTC
CAWSMTSSYEQYF
>TRBJ2-3|TRBD2|-|TRBV9
TGTGCCAGCAGCCCGTGGGGGGGAGTGGGCACAGATACGCAGTATTTT
CASSPWGGVGTDTQYF
>TRBJ1-2|-|-|TRBV2
TGTGCCAACAGTCGGAACTATGGCTACACCTTC
CANSRNYGYTF
>TRBJ2-7|TRBD2|once|TRBV7-9
TGTGCCAGCAGCTTAGCGGGCGGGAGTTCCGAGCAGTACTTC
CASSLAGGSSEQYF
>TRBJ2-2|-|-|TRBV11-2
TGTGCCAGCAGCTTAGAGGGGCCCCACACCGGGGAGCTGTTTTTT
CASSLEGPHTGELFF
>TRBJ1-5|-|-|TRBV19
TGTGCCACTGAAGACAGTCTCAATCAGCCCCAGCATTTT
CATEDSLNQPQHF
>TRBJ1-1|-|-|TRBV14
TGTGCCAGCAGCCCCGGGGGTACTGAAGCTTTCTTT
CASSPGGTEAFF
>TRBJ2-6|-|-|TRBV9
TGTGCCAGCAGCGTGACAGGATTACCTGGGGCCAACGTCCTGACTTTC
CASSVTGLPGANVLTF
>TRBJ1-4|-|-|TRBV27
-
CASSFLAGGEKLFF
>TRBJ1-2|-|-|TRBV4-1
TGCGCCAGCAGCCAACCAGGGAACTATGGCTACACCTTC
CASSQPGNYGYTF
>TRBJ2-5|TRBD2|-|TRBV9
TGTGCCAGCAGCATTAGCGGGGGGGCCGAGACCCAGTACTTC
CASSISGGAETQYF
>TRBJ2-1|-|-|TRBV11-2
TGTGCCAGCAGCCCTTTCCCCTACAATGAGCAGTTCTTC
CASSPFPYNEQFF
>TRBJ1-4|-|once|TRBV10-3
TGTGCCATCAGTGATGAGACAATGGCAACTAATGAAAAACTGTTTTTT
CAISDETMATNEKLFF
>TRBJ1-3|TRBD1|-|TRBV28
TGTGCCATCAGAAAGACAGGGCACTCTGGAAACACCATATATTTT
CAIRKTGHSGNTIYF
>TRBJ2-7|TRBD1|-|TRBV27
TGTGCCAGCAGTTGGACAGGAACCACCTACGAGCAGTACTTC
CASSWTGTTYEQYF
>TRBJ2-1|TRBD2|-|TRBV6-5
TGTGCCAGCAGTTACCTTCTAGCGGGGGGAGACAATGAGCAGTTCTTC
CASSYLLAGGDNEQFF
>TRBJ1-1|TRBD1|-|TRBV6-6
TGTGCCAGCAGCTGGACAGGGAAAACTGAAGCTTTCTTT
CASSWTGKTEAFF
>TRBJ1-4|TRBD1|-|TRBV2
TGTGCCAGCCTAACATACTGGCAGGGGGTGCCAACTAATGAAAAACTGTTTTTT
CASLTYWQGVPTNEKLFF
>TRBJ2-3|-|once|TRBV5-4
TGTGCCAGCACCTCGGAGGGGTCTAGCACAGATACGCAGTATTTT
CASTSEGSSTDTQYF
>TRBJ1-1|-|-|TRBV19
TGTGCCAGTAGTATAGACAGTCCGACTGAAGCTTTCTTT
CASSIDSPTEAFF
>TRBJ1-1|-|-|TRBV28
TGTGCCAGCAGGCTTAATGGGCTCCTGAAAATAGCTTTCTTT
CASRLNGLLKIAFF
>TRBJ2-2|TRBD1|-|TRBV25-1
TGTGCCAGCAGTGGGGGACAGGGGGAAGTCGGGGAGCTGTTTTTT
CASSGGQGEVGELFF
>TRBJ2-3|TRBD2|-|TRBV6-5
TGTGCCAGCAGTTCGGGACTACTCCACACAGATACGCAGTATTTT
CASSSGLLHTDTQYF
>TRBJ1-2|-|-|TRBV5-4
TGTGCCAGCCACCCCAGGGGACATGGCTACACCTTC
CASHPRGHGYTF
>TRBJ2-1|TRBD2|-|TRBV5-6
TGTGCCAGCAGCTTCCAGCGACTAGCGGGAGACAATGAGCAGTTCTTC
CASSFQRLAGDNEQFF
>TRBJ2-2|TRBD2|few|TRBV19
TGTGCCAGCCTTCCGTCCCGGGAGGGCCAGTGGCACACCGGGGAGCTGTTTTTT
CASLPSREGQWHTGELFF
>TRBJ2-7|TRBD2|-|TRBV15
TGTGCCACCAGCAGAGACCGAGGGACTAGCGGGTGGTACGAGCAGTACTTC
CATSRDRGTSGWYEQYF
>TRBJ1-5|-|-|TRBV28
TGTGCCAGCGCCAGTAATCAGCCCCAGCATTTT
CASASNQPQHF
>TRBJ2-4|-|-|TRBV6-1
TGTGCCAGCAAAGAGCTCGAGGGTGGAAACATTCAGTACTTC
CASKELEGGNIQYF
>TRBJ2-7|TRBD2|-|TRBV27
TGTGCCAGCAGTTTTAGTAGCGGGGGGCTCTACGAGCAGTACTTC
CASSFSSGGLYEQYF
>TRBJ1-1|-|-|TRBV11-2
TGTGCCAGCAGCCTACACAGGAATGGGAACACTGAAGCTTTCTTT
CASSLHRNGNTEAFF
>TRBJ2-7|-|once|TRBV5-6
TGTGCCAGCAGCTTGTTCGACTCTGGGGAGCAGTACTTC
CASSLFDSGEQYF
>TRBJ1-1|-|-|TRBV11-2
TGTGCCAGCAGCTTAGATGGGGGGAGGGAAGCTTTCTTT
CASSLDGGREAFF
>TRBJ2-3|-|-|TRBV6-4
TGTGCCAGCAGTGACGCCCTAGGTACGCCCACAGATACGCAGTATTTT
CASSDALGTPTDTQYF
>TRBJ2-7|-|-|TRBV4-1
TGCGCCAGCAGCCAAGACGAGGGTACGTCCTACGAGCAGTACTTC
CASSQDEGTSYEQYF
>TRBJ2-1|-|-|TRBV6-4
TGTGCCAGCAGTGCGACTAGTACTGAGCAGTTCTTC
CASSATSTEQFF
>TRBJ2-3|TRBD2|once|TRBV27
TGTGCCAGCAGCTCTAGCGGGAGTAGGGATACGCAGTATTTT
CASSSSGSRDTQYF
>TRBJ2-7|TRBD2|-|TRBV15
TGTGCCACCAGCAGAGATCGCGGGAGTGGGTACGAGCAGTACTTC
CATSRDRGSGYEQYF
>TRBJ2-1|TRBD2|-|TRBV7-6
TGTGCCAGCAGCTCTCATAGCGGGAGGGATGCCAATGAGCAGTTCTTC
CASSSHSGRDANEQFF
>TRBJ2-7|TRBD1|once|TRBV6-5
TGTGCCAGCAGTTACTCGACAGGGACCTACGAGCAGTACTTC
CASSYSTGTYEQYF
>TRBJ1-1|-|-|TRBV6-5
TGTGCCAGCAGTTACTCGGGGGGGGAGGCAGAAGCTTTCTTT
CASSYSGGEAEAFF
>TRBJ2-5|TRBD2|-|TRBV7-9
TGTGCCAGCAGTCGGGGGGGCCTAGAGACCCAGTACTTC
CASSRGGLETQYF
>TRBJ2-3|-|-|TRBV9
TGTGCCAGCAGCATATCAGGCACAGATACGCAGTATTTT
CASSISGTDTQYF